The sample holds many counts of the clone carrying this T cell receptor (beta chain). Its antigen is unknown. This entry comes from a study of T cell repertoires in cytomegalovirus infection. About the study: A matching HLA type, together with CMV infection, was signaled by public TCR beta signatures. The study's findings and limits: The response measured ex vivo was dominated by TCR beta clonotypes (HLA-C-restricted and CMV-specific).

MiXCR, applied by TCRdb to the reads, yields one record per CDR3 protein. The data show roughly 320,000 distinct CDR3 sequences, over 7.5% seen once. CDR1 SGHTA and CDR2 FQGNSA come from the germline V gene. Trimming shortened V by 2 bases and J by 2 bases, and 13 bases separated the two germline ends. The CDR3 totals 16 residues. Sequencing was carried out using PBMCs. The sequence came from a human donor in good health (CMV status not recorded). Some clones in this sample may be carry-over from other donors' samples. The chain recombines TRBV7-2 with TRBJ1-5; D possibly corresponds to TRBD1 (6 bases). CDR3 in amino acids: CASSLQGIGGNQPQHF. The CDR3 nucleotides read TGTGCCAGCAGCTTACAGGGGATAGGGGGCAATCAGCCCCAGCATTTT.